Following are 32 T cell receptor beta chains from one sample sequenced in a study of identical twins. TCRdb independently ran MiXCR on the 5' RACE reads; one entry per CDR3 protein. This repertoire shows some 320,000 distinct CDR3 sequences, around an eighth found once; its top ten account for just over 7%. The same specimen was also included in a second study, on yellow fever vaccine responses in identical twins.

The sequenced material came from CD8+ T cells sorted from blood. All receptors come from a woman aged 18-29 years in good health.

This clonotype was detected a few times. V usage is TRBV13 and J usage is TRBJ2-2; D tentatively reads TRBD1 or TRBD2 (6 bases each). The CDR3 runs 16 residues. The V end was cut by 5 bases, the J end by 6 bases, with 19 bases between. CDR1 is PRHDT, CDR2 FYEKMQ, per germline (reference sequence). The CDR3 DNA is TGTGCCAGCAGCCCCCCCGGGGGCCTAAAGGCCGGGGAGCTGTTTTTT. It yields the protein CASSPPGGLKAGELFF.

The chain uses TRBV6-5 and TRBJ1-3, with 10 bases matching TRBD1. V shed 2 bases and J 2 bases; nucleotides not matched to a gene: 0. Germline lookup yields CDR1 MNHEY and CDR2 SVGAGI. This CDR3 has 15 amino acids. Here the CDR3 DNA reads TGTGCCAGCAGTTACGACAGGGGGCCTGGAAACACCATATATTTT. Translation: CASSYDRGPGNTIYF.

This clonotype showed up many times. The chain has TRBV5-1 and TRBJ2-7; TRBD1 matches at 9 bases. With V trimmed by 3 bases and J by 5 bases, 9 bases remained unmatched. The germline V gene has CDR1 SGHRS and CDR2 YFSETQ. The CDR3 extends over 15 amino acids. In DNA, the CDR3 is TGCGCCAGCAGCTCCTTGTGGGACAGGGAAGACGAGCAGTACTTC. Translated, it gives CASSSLWDREDEQYF.

The chain recombines TRBV7-3 with TRBJ2-1; 13 positions agree with TRBD2. The CDR3 has 16 amino acids. Germline lookup yields CDR1 SGHTA and CDR2 FQGTGA. V gave up 0 bases and J gave up 9 bases; unmatched junction bases: 5. This CDR3 is CASSLTRLAGGVEQFF. In DNA form, the CDR3 reads TGTGCCAGCAGCTTAACCCGACTAGCGGGAGGCGTTGAGCAGTTCTTC.

This chain uses TRBV7-9 with TRBJ2-2; 7 bases match TRBD1. Trimming cost V 0 bases and J 3 bases; bases outside gene matches: 7. The CDR3 covers 17 residues. Germline V gene sequence: CDR1 SEHNR, CDR2 FQNEAQ (reference sequence). CDR3 coding DNA: TGTGCCAGCAGCTTAGCCCCGGACAGGCCTGACACCGGGGAGCTGTTTTTT. This codes for CASSLAPDRPDTGELFF.

The chain links TRBV4-1 to TRBJ1-4; D call uncertain. CDR3 size: 14 residues. Germline V CDR1 and CDR2: MGHRA, YSYEKL. V lost 4 bases, J lost 7 bases, and 13 bases lay in between. The CDR3 DNA reads TGCGCCAGCAGCCCGGGTCTAGGCCTTGAAAAACTGTTTTTT. Protein product: CASSPGLGLEKLFF.

This clonotype was observed many times. The rearrangement joins TRBV7-8 to TRBJ2-1, with TRBD1 as a possible D gene (6 bases). The V and J ends lost 5 bases and 0 bases respectively, with 11 bases between them. The CDR3 has 15 residues. CDR1 is SGHVS, CDR2 FQNEAQ, per germline. CDR3 loop: CASSPDRSSYNEQFF. DNA for the CDR3: TGTGCCAGCAGCCCTGACAGGAGCTCCTACAATGAGCAGTTCTTC.

This chain's CDR3 is CASSLGTTLHF. The CDR3 DNA follows: TGTGCCAGCAGCTTGGGCACGACACTCCACTTT. V and J are TRBV5-6 and TRBJ1-6; D remains ambiguous. CDR1 and CDR2 (germline): SGHDT, YYEEEE. The ends were cut back, 0 bases at V and 16 bases at J, with 8 bases in the middle. The CDR3 consists of 11 residues. Together with reference TRBV5-6 and TRBJ1-6, the CDR3 gives the full variable domain: DAGVTQSPTHLIKTRGQQVTLRCSPKSGHDTVSWYQQALGQGPQFIFQYYEEEERQRGNFPDRFSGHQFPNYSSELNVNALLLGDSALYLCASSLGTTLHFGNGTRLTVT.

This chain uses TRBV6-1 with TRBJ2-2; TRBD2 aligns across 10 bases. This CDR3 is 15 amino acids long. J lost 4 bases, V lost 7 bases, and 6 bases had no gene match. CDR1 is MNHNS and CDR2 is SASEGT in the germline V gene. In nucleotides, the CDR3 is TGTGCCAGCACCTGGACTAGCGGTCTCACCGGGGAGCTGTTTTTT. It yields the protein CASTWTSGLTGELFF.

This clonotype was seen a handful of times. The chain employs TRBV29-1 and TRBJ2-7; D may be TRBD2 (5 bases). This CDR3 contains 15 residues. Germline CDR1 is SQVTM and CDR2 is ANQGSEA. Trimming cost V 2 bases and J 0 bases, with 14 bases left between them. This chain's CDR3 is CSVERASRSSYEQYV. In nucleotides, the CDR3 is TGCAGCGTTGAACGGGCTAGCCGTAGCTCCTACGAGCAGTACGTC.

The V gene is TRBV5-1, the J gene TRBJ2-7; 8 nucleotides align to TRBD2. The germline gives CDR1 SGHRS, CDR2 YFSETQ. V gave up 2 bases and J gave up 7 bases; unmatched junction bases: 8. The CDR3 contains 14 residues. CDR3: CASSFTAGEREQYF. As DNA, the CDR3 is TGCGCCAGCAGCTTCACAGCGGGAGAGCGGGAGCAGTACTTC.

The chain couples TRBV29-1 to TRBJ2-1, with D possibly being TRBD1 (6 bases). V was cut by 7 bases and J by 6 bases, with 10 bases left in between. Per germline, CDR1 SQVTM and CDR2 ANQGSEA. The CDR3 totals 11 residues. CDR3 residues: CSGTGSNEQFF. CDR3 DNA: TGCAGCGGCACAGGGAGCAATGAGCAGTTCTTC.

The sample holds a few counts of this clonotype. The rearrangement joins TRBV27 to TRBJ2-5; 14 positions agree with TRBD2. The V segment lost 3 bases and the J segment 4 bases; nucleotides outside the gene matches: 7. CDR3 length equals 17 residues. Germline lookup yields CDR1 MNHEY and CDR2 SMNVEV (reference sequence). CDR3 bases: TGTGCCAGCAGTTTGGCGACTAGCGGGGGGGCCGGAGAGACCCAGTACTTC. This codes for CASSLATSGGAGETQYF.

This clonotype was observed a handful of times. Here the CDR3 reads CASGETGLGEKLFF. The CDR3 coding sequence is TGCGCCAGCGGAGAGACAGGGTTGGGGGAAAAACTGTTTTTT. The chain links TRBV4-1 to TRBJ1-4, with 7 bases lining up with TRBD1. CDR3 size: 14 residues. V lost 8 bases and J lost 8; bases outside the gene matches: 11. Germline assignment: CDR1 MGHRA and CDR2 YSYEKL.

Only a few counts were recorded for this clonotype. V is TRBV6-5 and J is TRBJ2-7, with TRBD2 as a possible D gene (5 bases). V was shortened by 6 bases and J by 2 bases, with 20 bases between the two germline ends. Looked up from germline, CDR1 is MNHEY and CDR2 is SVGAGI. CDR3 size: 16 residues. The CDR3 here is CASSSPRVQVAYEQYF. The DNA of the CDR3 is TGTGCCAGCAGCTCCCCGAGGGTCCAGGTCGCCTACGAGCAGTACTTC.

V usage is TRBV2 and J usage is TRBJ2-7, with a possible D match to TRBD2 (6 bases). V dropped 9 bases and J dropped 1 base, with 13 bases sitting between them. CDR1 is SNHLY and CDR2 is FYNNEI in the germline V gene. The CDR3 runs to 13 residues. Written as DNA, the CDR3 is TGTGCCAGTCGGGGGTCCGAATCCTACGAGCAGTACTTC. This gives the protein CASRGSESYEQYF.

The rearrangement uses TRBV10-3 and TRBJ1-2; D unresolved. The CDR3 has 13 amino acids. The V gene's germline CDR1 is ENHRY and CDR2 SYGVKD. Trimming took off 6 bases at V and 4 bases at J, with 12 bases between the two ends. The CDR3 nucleotides are TGTGCCATCAGAGTAGAGGGAGCCTATGGCTACACCTTC. Translating gives CAIRVEGAYGYTF.

The V call is TRBV27, the J call TRBJ1-5; a possible D gene is TRBD1 (5 bases). This CDR3 is 15 amino acids long. V was trimmed by 5 bases and J by 1 base, leaving 12 bases between them. Germline loops: CDR1 MNHEY, CDR2 SMNVEV (reference sequence). The chain's CDR3 is CASSPPGWSNQPQHF. As DNA, the CDR3 is TGTGCCAGCAGTCCCCCAGGGTGGAGCAATCAGCCCCAGCATTTT.

This clonotype was seen repeatedly, ten times or more. As DNA, the CDR3 is TGTGCCAGCAGCCCCTCCTTTGCAACTAATGAAAAACTGTTTTTT. It specifies CASSPSFATNEKLFF. The J gene is TRBJ1-4, the V gene TRBV7-8; no firm D call. CDR3 length: 15 residues. Germline V CDR1 and CDR2: SGHVS, FQNEAQ. The ends were cut back, 5 bases at V and 0 bases at J, with 10 bases in the middle.

V gene TRBV7-9 combines with J gene TRBJ2-5; D assignment may be TRBD1 or TRBD2 (5 bases each). Germline-derived CDR1 and CDR2 are SEHNR and FQNEAQ (reference sequence). The CDR3 totals 16 residues. Trimming removed 0 bases from V and 5 bases from J, with 16 bases in between. DNA for the CDR3: TGTGCCAGCAGCTTAGCAGGGGCTCCCTCGGGGGAGACCCAGTACTTC. As protein: CASSLAGAPSGETQYF.

The table lists this clonotype with a few counts. This chain links TRBV11-2 with TRBJ2-2, with 10 bases matching TRBD2. CDR1 and CDR2 (germline): SGHAT, FQNNGV. This CDR3 has 18 residues. V gave up 1 base and J gave up 6 bases; unmatched junction bases: 11. CDR3 DNA sequence: TGTGCCAGCAGCTTAGGCCCCCTAAGCGGGAGGGGACCCGGGGAGCTGTTTTTT. Amino acids: CASSLGPLSGRGPGELFF.

V and J are TRBV10-1 and TRBJ2-1; 9 bases fit TRBD2. The CDR3 loop spans 15 amino acids. V shed 2 bases and J 7 bases; nucleotides not matched to a gene: 6. From germline, CDR1 is WNHNN and CDR2 SYGVQD (reference sequence). The CDR3: CASSERLAGRNEQFF. The DNA of the CDR3 is TGCGCCAGCAGTGAGCGGCTAGCGGGAAGGAATGAGCAGTTCTTC.

The chain has TRBV29-1 and TRBJ2-1; D uncertain. CDR1 and CDR2 (germline): SQVTM, ANQGSEA. CDR3 length: 10 amino acids. Trimming stripped 4 bases from V and 6 bases from J, with 4 bases between. CDR3 DNA: TGCAGCGTTGTATTCAATGAGCAGTTCTTC. Residues: CSVVFNEQFF.

Many counts were recorded for this clonotype. The chain carries TRBV4-1 and TRBJ2-1; possibly TRBD2 for D (7 bases). Germline V gene data show CDR1 as MGHRA and CDR2 as YSYEKL. The CDR3 is 15 amino acids. The V and J ends lost 5 bases and 9 bases respectively, with 20 bases between them. CDR3 sequence reads: CASSYRRGGESEQFF. CDR3 in DNA: TGCGCCAGCAGCTACCGGAGGGGGGGCGAGTCTGAGCAGTTCTTC.

This clonotype appeared a few times. The chain is built from TRBV9 and TRBJ2-4; 9 nucleotides line up with TRBD2. Germline lookup yields CDR1 SGDLS and CDR2 YYNGEE. V lost 3 bases, J lost 5 bases, and 9 bases stayed unmatched. The CDR3 length is 16 residues. The CDR3 DNA reads TGTGCCAGCAGCGACCAAGCTGGACTAGCGCAAAACATTCAGTACTTC. Protein: CASSDQAGLAQNIQYF.

The table lists this clonotype with many counts. This rearrangement joins TRBV15 to TRBJ2-3; D remains unclear. The V end lost 5 bases, the J end lost 2 bases, and 8 bases lay between the germline ends. This CDR3 is built from 13 residues. The V gene's germline CDR1 is LNHNV and CDR2 YYDKDF (reference sequence). The CDR3 sequence: CATSLLATDTQYF. In nucleotides, the CDR3 is TGTGCCACCAGCCTCCTGGCCACAGATACGCAGTATTTT.

This clonotype was counted ten times or more. The rearrangement links TRBV20-1 to TRBJ1-5, with D unresolved. V was pared by 0 bases and J by 2 bases, with 14 bases between. This CDR3 is 16 amino acids long. Germline CDR1 is DFQATT and CDR2 is SNEGSKA (reference sequence). The CDR3 reads CSARDWTWRGNQPQHF. Here the CDR3 DNA reads TGCAGTGCTAGAGATTGGACGTGGAGGGGCAATCAGCCCCAGCATTTT.

In regard to this clonotype: The CDR3 does not end in the conserved phenylalanine or tryptophan, so this is likely a read error. This sequence joins TRBV5-1 and TRBJ1-1, with 9 bases matching TRBD1. V was pared by 4 bases and J by 5 bases, with 12 bases of the junction left unmatched. Per germline, CDR1 SGHRS and CDR2 YFSETQ. The CDR3 is 16 amino acids. The CDR3 nucleotides are TGCGCCAGCAGCCCAGGGACAGGGTGGTTTCGGACTGAAGCTTTCCTT. The encoded protein is CASSPGTGWFRTEAFL.

This clonotype was found a few times. This chain joins TRBV20-1 and TRBJ2-3; tentative D call: TRBD1 (6 bases). Germline lookup yields CDR1 DFQATT and CDR2 SNEGSKA (reference sequence). The CDR3 runs to 19 residues. V shed 0 bases and J shed 0 bases, with 22 bases lying between them. Written as DNA, the CDR3 is TGCAGTGCTAGAGATCCCGCCCCCGAGGGGACATACAGCACAGATACGCAGTATTTT. This sequence encodes CSARDPAPEGTYSTDTQYF.

This clonotype was seen more than once but under ten times. The CDR3 nucleotides are TGTGCCAGCAGTTACTCGGACAATGAGCAGTTCTTC. Translated: CASSYSDNEQFF. The V call is TRBV6-6, the J call TRBJ2-1; unclear D gene. This CDR3 has 12 residues. Trimming stripped 0 bases from V and 5 bases from J, with 2 bases between. Per the germline V gene, CDR1 is MNHNY and CDR2 is SVGAGI (reference sequence).

The chain recombines TRBV28 with TRBJ1-1; D not certain. Trimming removed 5 bases at V and 6 bases at J, with 13 bases between. This CDR3 spans 13 amino acids. Germline CDR1 is MDHEN and CDR2 is SYDVKM. The CDR3 here is CASSPGGIAEAFF. CDR3 coding DNA: TGTGCCAGCAGTCCGGGCGGTATTGCTGAAGCTTTCTTT.

This clonotype was picked up a small number of times. The chain carries TRBV3-1 and TRBJ2-3, with a possible D match to TRBD2 (5 bases). Germline loops: CDR1 LGHDT, CDR2 YNNKEL (reference sequence). Between the trimmed V and J ends, which lost 2 bases and 4 bases, there was a span of 10 bases. There are 14 residues in the CDR3. This CDR3 reads CASSQTGFADTQYF. The DNA of the CDR3 is TGTGCCAGCAGCCAAACGGGATTTGCAGATACGCAGTATTTT.